This entry concerns a single T cell receptor (beta chain). No antigen is known for it. Trimming took 6 bases from V and 2 from J, leaving 8 bases between them. The germline V gene has CDR1 SGHDT and CDR2 YYEEEE. The CDR3 has 12 amino acids. Patients with a history of autoimmune disease or on systemic immunosuppression were excluded. This specimen belongs to a study of OX40 agonist ivuxolimab in advanced cancers. Study in general: Age averaged approximately 60 years (range about 20 to 80), and 70% to 85% were male. Three patients showed partial responses: one hepatocellular carcinoma and two cutaneous melanoma cases.

TCRdb's copy holds only in-frame clones and misses some; the assay was immunoSEQ multiplex PCR. Here the sample spans more than 20,000 clones, 80% to 90% being singletons. Findings and caveats of the study: Expanded clones were, on average, more numerous in CD8+ T cells than in CD4+.

The chain links TRBV5-6 to TRBJ1-2; a possible D gene is TRBD1 (5 bases). The sequence was collected from an adult with an advanced solid tumor such as melanoma, head and neck, liver or kidney cancer. The starting material was CD4+ or CD8+ T cells sorted from blood, obtained in a trial of the OX40 agonist ivuxolimab. The CDR3 region is CASNRQNYGYTF. CDR3 coding DNA: TGTGCCAGCAACCGACAGAACTATGGCTACACCTTC. Variable domain in full (rest from reference TRBV5-6 and TRBJ1-2): DAGVTQSPTHLIKTRGQQVTLRCSPKSGHDTVSWYQQALGQGPQFIFQYYEEEERQRGNFPDRFSGHQFPNYSSELNVNALLLGDSALYLCASNRQNYGYTFGSGTRLTVV.